These 26 T cell receptor beta chains originate from one sample sequenced in a study of OX40 agonist ivuxolimab in advanced cancers. Libraries were built with the immunoSEQ multiplex PCR assay. TCRdb limited this immuneACCESS table to in-frame rearrangements with V and J called. A share of clones is missing; checked studies link under half to unresolved V genes, and the rest is unexplained. Counted in this sample were about 57,000 clones; over 70% of them appeared once. 0.3% to 0.45% of the sample rests with the top ten. The sample here was CD4+ or CD8+ T cells sorted from blood, taken in a trial of the OX40 agonist ivuxolimab. The receptors originated from an adult with an advanced solid tumor such as melanoma, head and neck, liver or kidney cancer.

V and J are TRBV7-9 and TRBJ2-3, with a weak D call TRBD2 (6 bases). This CDR3 has 15 amino acids. V was pared by 5 bases and J by 3 bases, with 15 bases between. Per germline, CDR1 SEHNR and CDR2 FQNEAQ (reference sequence). The CDR3 DNA sequence: TGTGCCAGCAGCCCGCGGGAAGGCGGGACAGATACGCAGTATTTT. This codes for CASSPREGGTDTQYF.

This chain uses TRBV6-1 with TRBJ2-7, with 7 positions matching TRBD1. The V and J ends lost 4 bases and 3 bases, in that order; junction bases with no gene match: 6. Per the germline V gene, CDR1 is MNHNS and CDR2 is SASEGT. The CDR3 is made up of 14 amino acids. The CDR3 loop is CASSAGTANYEQYF. For the CDR3, the DNA is TGTGCCAGCAGTGCCGGGACAGCCAACTACGAGCAGTACTTC.

V gene TRBV30 combines with J gene TRBJ2-3, with TRBD2 matching over 7 bases. The trim removed 5 bases at V and 1 base at J, leaving 3 bases unmatched. The CDR3 has 13 residues. Per germline, CDR1 GTSNPN and CDR2 SVGIG (reference sequence). Here the CDR3 DNA reads TGTGCCTGGGCCAGCGGGGGCACAGATACGCAGTATTTT. It yields the protein CAWASGGTDTQYF.

This rearrangement joins TRBV6-4 to TRBJ2-1; weak D call: TRBD1 (6 bases). The CDR3 extends over 11 amino acids. V was clipped by 6 bases and J by 7 bases, with 7 bases between them. The germline V gene has CDR1 MRHNA and CDR2 SNTAGT. CDR3 bases: TGTGCCAGCAGGAGGGGGAATGAGCAGTTCTTC. Translation: CASRRGNEQFF.

The rearrangement uses TRBV5-1 and TRBJ2-7, with D possibly called TRBD1 or TRBD2 (6 bases each). CDR1 and CDR2 from the germline V gene are SGHRS and YFSETQ. CDR3 length: 14 amino acids. Between the trimmed V and J ends, which lost 1 base and 5 bases, there was a span of 13 bases. In nucleotides, the CDR3 is TGCGCCAGCAGCTTGACGGGGGCTATCGACGAGCAGTACTTC. As protein: CASSLTGAIDEQYF.

The chain combines TRBV6-6 with TRBJ1-4, with 8 bases fitting TRBD1. There are 14 residues in the CDR3. The V segment lost 4 bases and the J segment 4 bases; nucleotides outside the gene matches: 2. The germline CDR1 and CDR2 sequences are MNHNY and SVGAGI (reference sequence). The CDR3 DNA reads TGTGCCAGCAGTTCAGACAGGGGTAATGAAAAACTGTTTTTT. It codes for CASSSDRGNEKLFF.

The V gene is TRBV27, the J gene TRBJ1-2; the D gene is possibly TRBD1 (6 bases). The length of the CDR3 is 14 residues. V was pared by 3 bases and J by 8 bases, with 16 bases between. CDR1 and CDR2 from the germline V gene are MNHEY and SMNVEV (reference sequence). Here the CDR3 reads CASSFLGQRLGYTF. The CDR3 DNA sequence: TGTGCCAGCAGTTTCCTTGGACAGCGGCTAGGCTACACCTTC.

This clone has only a few counts. The chain joins TRBV4-1 to TRBJ1-1; 9 bases align to TRBD1. This CDR3 has 15 residues. V was clipped by 1 base and J by 6 bases; unmatched bases: 6. Germline V CDR1 and CDR2: MGHRA, YSYEKL. DNA of the CDR3: TGCGCCAGCAGCCAAGGGTGGACAGGGGTGGCTGAAGCTTTCTTT. Its translation: CASSQGWTGVAEAFF.

This clone was seen just once. V is TRBV7-8 and J is TRBJ2-1; 9 bases match TRBD1. The CDR3 covers 18 residues. The junction had 12 bases not matched to a gene; V was cut back by 6 bases and J by 0 bases. Looked up from germline, CDR1 is SGHVS and CDR2 is FQNEAQ. In DNA, the CDR3 is TGTGCCAGCAGTTCCTACCCGGGACAGGGTCTCTCCTACAATGAGCAGTTCTTC. Its translation: CASSSYPGQGLSYNEQFF.

The V gene is TRBV10-3, the J gene TRBJ2-7, with TRBD2 matching 8 bases. The ends lost 0 bases at V and 0 bases at J; junction bases unmatched: 7. The CDR3 consists of 17 residues. The germline gives CDR1 ENHRY, CDR2 SYGVKD. This chain's CDR3 is CAISESIGSGNSYEQYF. The CDR3 nucleotides are TGTGCCATCAGTGAGTCGATTGGTAGCGGGAACTCCTACGAGCAGTACTTC.

This chain uses TRBV28 with TRBJ1-5; the D gene is possibly TRBD1 (5 bases). V was cut by 2 bases and J by 7 bases, with 15 bases left in between. Germline V gene data show CDR1 as MDHEN and CDR2 as SYDVKM. CDR3 length: 15 residues. CDR3: CASSLRGRVWQPQHF. CDR3 bases: TGTGCCAGCAGTTTACGGGGGAGGGTTTGGCAGCCCCAGCATTTT.

In DNA, the CDR3 is TGTGCCAGCAGACCGGGACGGGGCAACACTGAAGCTTTCTTT. It is translated as CASRPGRGNTEAFF. The genes are TRBV28 and TRBJ1-1; D might be TRBD1 (5 bases). CDR1 MDHEN and CDR2 SYDVKM come from the germline V gene. The CDR3 runs to 14 residues. Trimming cost V 6 bases and J 2 bases, with 13 bases left between them.

The chain couples TRBV28 to TRBJ2-5; TRBD1 is a possible D gene (6 bases). The V end lost 1 base, the J end lost 3 bases, and 9 bases lay between the germline ends. The CDR3 consists of 14 residues. Germline V gives CDR1 MDHEN, CDR2 SYDVKM. CDR3 in amino acids: CASSLSGTKETQYF. The CDR3 DNA reads TGTGCCAGCAGTTTATCCGGGACAAAAGAGACCCAGTACTTC.

V gene TRBV4-1 combines with J gene TRBJ2-5; 11 nucleotides match TRBD2. CDR1 MGHRA and CDR2 YSYEKL come from the germline V gene. The length of the CDR3 is 15 residues. The trim removed 6 bases at V and 5 bases at J, leaving 8 bases unmatched. This chain's CDR3 is CASSLLAGEGETQYF. CDR3 coding DNA: TGCGCCAGCAGTTTACTAGCGGGGGAAGGGGAGACCCAGTACTTC.

J is TRBJ1-4 and V is TRBV7-2, with 9 bases lining up with TRBD1. Germline trimming cut 4 bases from V and 8 bases from J; bases unmatched to any gene: 11. CDR3 length: 16 residues. Germline loops: CDR1 SGHTA, CDR2 FQGNSA. CDR3 in amino acids: CASSSAQQGAGEKLFF. The CDR3 region has the DNA TGTGCCAGCAGCTCCGCCCAACAGGGGGCAGGAGAAAAACTGTTTTTT.

The chain couples TRBV6-5 to TRBJ1-4, with 8 bases aligning to TRBD1. The germline V gene encodes CDR1 MNHEY and CDR2 SVGAGI. The CDR3 consists of 16 residues. V lost 0 bases, J lost 8 bases, and 8 bases stayed unmatched. CDR3 DNA: TGTGCCAGCAGTTACTCTAGTTCAGGGGGCGAAGAAAAACTGTTTTTT. As protein: CASSYSSSGGEEKLFF.

For this clone: At one end the junction does not follow the germline gene, possibly because of a read error. The same CDR3 is also encoded by other DNA sequences in this sample. The gene calls are TRBV14 and TRBJ2-3, with D possibly TRBD2 on 5 matching bases. Germline V gene data show CDR1 as SGHDN and CDR2 as FVKESK. This CDR3 is built from 13 residues. The CDR3 sequence: CASSRAGTDTQYF. The CDR3 nucleotides read TGCGCCAGCAGCCGAGCGGGCACAGATACGCAGTATTTT.

The V gene is TRBV6-5, the J gene TRBJ2-7, with D uncertain. The V and J ends lost 7 bases and 7 bases respectively, with 11 bases between them. The CDR3 covers 11 residues. Germline V gene lookup returns CDR1 MNHEY and CDR2 SVGAGI. For the CDR3, the DNA is TGTGCCAGCACCCCCGGCAGGGAGCAGTACTTC. As protein: CASTPGREQYF.

CDR3 sequence (DNA): TGTGCCAGTAGTATTGGTGGGGGAAGTGAAAAACTGTTTTTT. This encodes CASSIGGGSEKLFF. This rearrangement joins TRBV19 to TRBJ1-4; the D gene is possibly TRBD1 (5 bases). V lost 3 bases, J lost 7 bases, and 12 bases lay in between. This CDR3 has 14 amino acids. From germline, CDR1 is LNHDA and CDR2 SQIVND (reference sequence). The complete variable domain, with remaining parts taken from reference TRBV19 and TRBJ1-4, reads DGGITQSPKYLFRKEGQNVTLSCEQNLNHDAMYWYRQDPGQGLRLIYYSQIVNDFQKGDIAEGYSVSREKKESFPLTVTSAQKNPTAFYLCASSIGGGSEKLFFGSGTQLSVL.

The CDR3 coding sequence is TGCGCCAGCAGCCAAGTAATGGGACAGCGAACCTACGAGCAGTACTTC. It encodes CASSQVMGQRTYEQYF. The V call is TRBV4-1, the J call TRBJ2-7; 7 bases line up with TRBD1. V gave up 1 base and J gave up 2 bases; unmatched junction bases: 8. This CDR3 is built from 16 residues. CDR1 and CDR2 from the germline V gene are MGHRA and YSYEKL.

The chain couples TRBV7-3 to TRBJ1-1, with TRBD1 matching 8 bases. Trimming removed 5 bases from V and 2 bases from J; junction bases left unmatched: 10. Germline loops: CDR1 SGHTA, CDR2 FQGTGA. There are 16 residues in the CDR3. The CDR3 loop is CASSLLDRASNTEAFF. The CDR3 DNA reads as TGTGCCAGCAGCCTCCTGGACAGGGCCTCCAACACTGAAGCTTTCTTT.

The sample holds one count of this clone. The chain has TRBV28 and TRBJ2-1; 7 bases align to TRBD1. With V trimmed by 5 bases and J by 3 bases, 7 bases remained unmatched. The CDR3 has 15 amino acids. Germline assignment: CDR1 MDHEN and CDR2 SYDVKM. The DNA for the CDR3 is TGTGCCAGCAGTCTCAGACGGGACAGCTACAATGAGCAGTTCTTC. Translated: CASSLRRDSYNEQFF.

The DNA of the CDR3 is TGTGCCAGCAGCTTGGGGGGCCGAGCCTACGAGCAGTACTTC. It is translated as CASSLGGRAYEQYF. The chain employs TRBV5-6 and TRBJ2-7, with D tentatively TRBD1 (5 bases). Trimming took off 0 bases at V and 2 bases at J, with 9 bases between the two ends. Germline loops: CDR1 SGHDT, CDR2 YYEEEE. The CDR3 contains 14 residues.

V usage is TRBV7-2 and J usage is TRBJ2-3, with TRBD1 matching 9 bases. V gave up 5 bases and J gave up 5 bases; unmatched junction bases: 2. The CDR3 sequence is 13 residues long. Germline-derived CDR1 and CDR2 are SGHTA and FQGNSA. CDR3 amino acids: CASSRDREDTQYF. CDR3 in DNA: TGTGCCAGCAGCAGGGACAGGGAAGATACGCAGTATTTT.

The V and J genes are TRBV11-2 and TRBJ2-3; 8 bases are a match to TRBD2. The J segment lost 3 bases and the V segment lost 8 bases, leaving 10 bases of the junction unmatched. Germline values: CDR1 SGHAT, CDR2 FQNNGV. This CDR3 is built from 15 residues. The CDR3 region has the DNA TGTGCCAGCCGAGGACTAGCTATAGTGACAGATACGCAGTATTTT. Its protein product is CASRGLAIVTDTQYF.

The chain carries TRBV30 and TRBJ1-4; the D is unclear. V lost 1 base to trimming and J lost 3 bases, with 9 bases between them. Germline V CDR1 and CDR2: GTSNPN, SVGIG (reference sequence). The CDR3 extends over 14 amino acids. Here the CDR3 reads CAWSGIESNEKLFF. In nucleotides, the CDR3 is TGTGCCTGGAGTGGTATAGAATCTAATGAAAAACTGTTTTTT.